Below, 11 T cell receptor beta chains from the same sample are listed, as sequenced in a study of T-cell memory formation after mild COVID-19. TCRdb re-derived calls from the 5' RACE reads in MiXCR, one entry per CDR3 protein. Of fewer than 700,000 distinct CDR3 sequences in the sample, about a fifth are singletons; the top ten hold about 8.4%. Source material: PBMCs or a T cell subset sorted from them (not recorded which). Receptor source: an adult woman who had mild COVID-19 (a few samples of this study predate the infection). Cell type and time point are not known.

J is TRBJ2-4 and V is TRBV7-2; no clear D gene. Trimming cost V 5 bases and J 4 bases, with 21 bases left between them. Germline V CDR1 and CDR2: SGHTA, FQGNSA. CDR3 length equals 17 residues. CDR3 bases: TGTGCCAGCAGCCGTTTAATGGGTCAGGACCAAAAAAACATTCAGTACTTC. This codes for CASSRLMGQDQKNIQYF.

V is TRBV4-3 and J is TRBJ2-7; 10 nucleotides agree with TRBD2. After removal of 6 bases from V and 6 bases from J, the junction contained 8 bases not matched to a gene. Germline CDR1 LGHNA, CDR2 YSLEER. The CDR3 extends over 14 amino acids. For the CDR3, the DNA is TGCGCCAGCAGTCTCCTAGCGGGAGTTCGCGAGCAGTACTTC. Residues: CASSLLAGVREQYF.

This clonotype came up a few times. The chain is built from TRBV3-1 and TRBJ2-7, with 10 positions matching TRBD2. Germline CDR1 is LGHDT and CDR2 is YNNKEL (reference sequence). Trimming took 0 bases from V and 3 from J; bases not matched to a gene: 11. There are 18 residues in the CDR3. CDR3 nucleotide sequence: TGTGCCAGCAGCCAAGAACTGGGAGGGACTAGCGTTTTCTACGAGCAGTACTTC. Its protein is CASSQELGGTSVFYEQYF.

This clonotype came up a few times. The rearrangement joins TRBV29-1 to TRBJ1-4; 8 positions match TRBD1. This CDR3 region has 13 residues. The trim removed 6 bases at V and 10 bases at J, leaving 10 bases unmatched. Germline assignment: CDR1 SQVTM and CDR2 ANQGSEA. CDR3 in amino acids: CSVGTGGSGKLFF. As DNA, the CDR3 is TGCAGCGTGGGAACAGGGGGATCGGGAAAACTGTTTTTT.

The V and J genes are TRBV5-1 and TRBJ2-1; TRBD1 matches at 10 bases. Germline-derived CDR1 and CDR2 are SGHRS and YFSETQ. V gave up 4 bases and J gave up 4 bases; unmatched junction bases: 5. The CDR3 covers 15 residues. In DNA form, the CDR3 reads TGCGCCAGCAGCATCGGACAGGGGGGATACAATGAGCAGTTCTTC. Its protein product is CASSIGQGGYNEQFF.

This clonotype was recorded a few times. This chain connects TRBV5-4 to TRBJ1-2; D not resolved. CDR3 length: 13 residues. Per the germline V gene, CDR1 is SGHNT and CDR2 is YYREEE (reference sequence). V gave up 1 base and J gave up 6 bases, with 10 bases separating them. The CDR3 DNA reads as TGTGCCAGCAGCTTGTCGGGAAGGGATGGCTACACCTTC. It yields the protein CASSLSGRDGYTF.

The genes are TRBV15 and TRBJ2-5; 7 bases line up with TRBD2. The CDR3 is made up of 14 amino acids. J was trimmed by 2 bases and V by 1 base; bases with no gene match: 1. Looked up from germline, CDR1 is LNHNV and CDR2 is YYDKDF (reference sequence). The CDR3 region is CATSRAAGQETQYF. CDR3 nucleotide sequence: TGTGCCACCAGCAGAGCAGCGGGGCAAGAGACCCAGTACTTC.

The chain links TRBV5-4 to TRBJ2-3; D is undetermined. CDR3 length equals 14 residues. The germline V gene has CDR1 SGHNT and CDR2 YYREEE (reference sequence). V dropped 5 bases and J dropped 4 bases, with 14 bases sitting between them. The CDR3 sequence is CASSSSPRADTQYF. The CDR3 nucleotides are TGTGCCAGCAGTTCCTCCCCCCGGGCAGATACGCAGTATTTT.

This clonotype was observed a few times. The chain recombines TRBV18 with TRBJ2-1; D ambiguous. This CDR3 is built from 14 residues. V lost 2 bases and J 7 bases, leaving 12 bases between the germline ends. CDR1 is KGHSH, CDR2 LQKENI, per germline. The CDR3 is CASSPSTIGNEQFF. CDR3 nucleotide sequence: TGTGCCAGCTCACCAAGTACGATTGGGAATGAGCAGTTCTTC.

V gene TRBV15 combines with J gene TRBJ2-5; D call uncertain. Looked up from germline, CDR1 is LNHNV and CDR2 is YYDKDF (reference sequence). V lost 8 bases and J 5 bases, leaving 12 bases between the germline ends. The CDR3 runs 12 residues. CDR3 amino acids: CATSVSGETQYF. CDR3 DNA sequence: TGTGCCACCTCAGTCTCTGGCGAGACCCAGTACTTC.

This clonotype was counted between two and nine times. The V and J genes are TRBV3-1 and TRBJ2-3; no reliable D call. Germline V gene data show CDR1 as LGHDT and CDR2 as YNNKEL (reference sequence). The CDR3 consists of 13 residues. Trimming pared 3 bases from V and 4 bases from J, leaving 8 bases between. The CDR3, as DNA: TGTGCCAGCAGCCAGGTCCTGTCAGATACGCAGTATTTT. It codes for CASSQVLSDTQYF.